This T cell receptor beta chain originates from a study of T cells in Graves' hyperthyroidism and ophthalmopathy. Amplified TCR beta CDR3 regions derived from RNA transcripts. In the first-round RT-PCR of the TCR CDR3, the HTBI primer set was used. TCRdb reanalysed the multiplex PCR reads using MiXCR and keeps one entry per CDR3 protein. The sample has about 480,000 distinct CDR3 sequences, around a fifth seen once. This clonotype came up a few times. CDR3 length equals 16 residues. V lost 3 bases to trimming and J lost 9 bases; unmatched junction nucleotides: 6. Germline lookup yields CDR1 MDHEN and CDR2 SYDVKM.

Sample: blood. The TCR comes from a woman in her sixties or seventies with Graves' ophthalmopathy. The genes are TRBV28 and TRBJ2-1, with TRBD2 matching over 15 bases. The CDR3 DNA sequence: TGTGCCAGCAGTTTCGGACTAGCGGGAGGGCTGGGTGAGCAGTTCTTC. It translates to CASSFGLAGGLGEQFF.